One and the same sample provided the 30 T cell receptor beta chains below, sequenced in a study of T-cell memory formation after mild COVID-19. TCRdb used MiXCR to reprocess the 5' RACE reads, holding one entry per CDR3 protein. The sample includes 65,000 to 100,000 distinct CDR3 sequences, 13% of them seen just once. Sequenced: PBMCs or a T cell subset sorted from them (not recorded which). The receptors originated from a young man who had mild COVID-19 (a few samples of this study predate the infection). Cell type and time point are not known.

The chain couples TRBV7-2 to TRBJ2-3, with 7 nucleotides matching TRBD1. J was trimmed by 1 base and V by 1 base; bases with no gene match: 11. This CDR3 region has 18 residues. Germline assignment: CDR1 SGHTA and CDR2 FQGNSA. Written as DNA, the CDR3 is TGTGCCAGCAGCTTAGAGGGCAGGGGGTCGTTCGGCACAGATACGCAGTATTTT. This sequence encodes CASSLEGRGSFGTDTQYF.

The CDR3 DNA reads as TGCAGCGCTCGCCCTGGGGGGACCACTGAAGCTTTCTTT. Its protein product is CSARPGGTTEAFF. The chain links TRBV29-1 to TRBJ1-1; D possibly corresponds to TRBD1 (5 bases). The CDR3 spans 13 residues. V lost 7 bases, J lost 4 bases, and 16 bases lay in between. The germline V gene has CDR1 SQVTM and CDR2 ANQGSEA. Drawing the rest from reference TRBV29-1 and TRBJ1-1, the complete variable domain is SAVISQKPSRDICQRGTSLTIQCQVDSQVTMMFWYRQQPGQSLTLIATANQGSEATYESGFVIDKFPISRPNLTFSTLTVSNMSPEDSSIYLCSARPGGTTEAFFGQGTRLTVV.

This clonotype appeared a few times. The rearrangement links TRBV5-1 to TRBJ2-2, with D uncertain. The CDR3 covers 15 residues. The V end lost 0 bases, the J end lost 0 bases, and 6 bases lay between the germline ends. The germline CDR1 and CDR2 sequences are SGHRS and YFSETQ. CDR3 coding DNA: TGCGCCAGCAGCTTGGGGACCTCGAACACCGGGGAGCTGTTTTTT. Translated: CASSLGTSNTGELFF. The variable domain in full, with the rest retrieved from reference TRBV5-1 and TRBJ2-2, is KAGVTQTPRYLIKTRGQQVTLSCSPISGHRSVSWYQQTPGQGLQFLFEYFSETQRNKGNFPGRFSGRQFSNSRSEMNVSTLELGDSALYLCASSLGTSNTGELFFGEGSRLTVL.

The rearrangement joins TRBV29-1 to TRBJ1-1; no reliable D call. Per germline, CDR1 SQVTM and CDR2 ANQGSEA. V lost 6 bases and J lost 10, with 15 bases in between. There are 11 residues in the CDR3. The CDR3 reads CSVPDHYGAFF. The CDR3 DNA reads as TGCAGCGTCCCGGACCACTACGGAGCTTTCTTT.

The V call is TRBV11-3, the J call TRBJ2-7; tentatively, D is TRBD1 (6 bases). Trimming shortened V by 5 bases and J by 0 bases, and 17 bases separated the two germline ends. This CDR3 region has 16 residues. Looked up from germline, CDR1 is SGHNT and CDR2 is YENEEA. Here the CDR3 reads CASSAVEDRSSYEQYV. CDR3 DNA: TGTGCCAGCAGCGCCGTCGAAGACAGGAGCTCCTACGAGCAGTACGTC.

This clonotype has more than one count but fewer than ten. The chain recombines TRBV6-2 or TRBV6-3 with TRBJ2-4; unclear D gene. V was trimmed by 7 bases and J by 1 base, leaving 23 bases between them. This CDR3 region has 18 residues. Germline loops: CDR1 MNHEY, CDR2 SVGEGT. The CDR3 loop reads CASTTFGWDRSAKNIQYF. CDR3 DNA sequence: TGTGCCAGCACCACCTTCGGCTGGGATCGGTCCGCCAAAAACATTCAGTACTTC.

In this sample, this clonotype turned up a few times. V usage is TRBV4-1 and J usage is TRBJ1-1; D perhaps matches TRBD1 (5 bases). V was cut by 0 bases and J by 4 bases, with 15 bases left in between. Germline assignment: CDR1 MGHRA and CDR2 YSYEKL. The CDR3 runs to 16 residues. The CDR3 DNA reads as TGCGCCAGCAGCCAAGATCGCAGGGAATTAGGCACTGAAGCTTTCTTT. Residues: CASSQDRRELGTEAFF.

V usage is TRBV20-1 and J usage is TRBJ2-3; the D gene could be TRBD1 or TRBD2 (5 bases each). V was clipped by 3 bases and J by 4 bases, with 14 bases between them. The CDR3 loop spans 14 amino acids. Germline V lookup: CDR1 DFQATT, CDR2 SNEGSKA (reference sequence). CDR3 amino acids: CSASGTPGSDTQYF. CDR3 in DNA: TGCAGTGCTAGTGGGACCCCCGGCTCAGATACGCAGTATTTT.

J is TRBJ1-1 and V is TRBV28; 8 bases are a match to TRBD1. The germline V gene has CDR1 MDHEN and CDR2 SYDVKM. V lost 4 bases, J lost 1 base, and 5 bases stayed unmatched. This CDR3 contains 15 residues. CDR3 sequence: CASSSYRGWNTEAFF. CDR3 DNA: TGTGCCAGCAGTTCCTACAGGGGGTGGAACACTGAAGCTTTCTTT. Drawing the rest from reference TRBV28 and TRBJ1-1, the complete variable domain is DVKVTQSSRYLVKRTGEKVFLECVQDMDHENMFWYRQDPGLGLRLIYFSYDVKMKEKGDIPEGYSVSREKKERFSLILESASTNQTSMYLCASSSYRGWNTEAFFGQGTRLTVV.

This clonotype has a handful of counts. The CDR3 reads CSVRQGTYEQYF. DNA of the CDR3: TGCAGCGTCCGACAGGGAACCTACGAGCAGTACTTC. This chain links TRBV29-1 with TRBJ2-7, with 7 bases matching TRBD1. Germline assignment: CDR1 SQVTM and CDR2 ANQGSEA. The CDR3 loop spans 12 amino acids. The ends lost 6 bases at V and 2 bases at J; junction bases unmatched: 4.

This clonotype was picked up many times. J is TRBJ1-2 and V is TRBV7-9; D possibly corresponds to TRBD1 (5 bases). Deletions cut 3 bases from V and 4 bases from J, with 12 bases between. This CDR3 contains 14 residues. Germline CDR1 SEHNR, CDR2 FQNEAQ (reference sequence). The CDR3 DNA reads TGTGCCAGCAGCTTCGGTGGGGGACCCTATGGCTACACCTTC. This translates into CASSFGGGPYGYTF.

This chain links TRBV6-6 with TRBJ1-1; tentatively, D is TRBD1 (5 bases). Deletions cut 0 bases from V and 1 base from J, with 6 bases between. CDR1 is MNHNY, CDR2 SVGAGI, per germline (reference sequence). CDR3 size: 14 residues. CDR3 in DNA: TGTGCCAGCAGTTACTCGACAGAGAACACTGAAGCTTTCTTT. Translating gives CASSYSTENTEAFF.

This clonotype came up a few times. The genes are TRBV20-1 and TRBJ1-5; 10 bases map to TRBD1. The germline V gene encodes CDR1 DFQATT and CDR2 SNEGSKA (reference sequence). V shed 1 base, J shed 3 bases, and the junction held 6 bases outside the gene matches. This CDR3 is 16 amino acids long. The CDR3 spells CSARARGQGFNQPQHF. Here the CDR3 DNA reads TGCAGTGCTAGAGCGAGGGGACAGGGGTTCAATCAGCCCCAGCATTTT.

The V call is TRBV20-1, the J call TRBJ2-1; 9 positions match TRBD2. Losses at the gene ends were 6 bases for V and 9 bases for J; bases not matched to a gene: 12. Germline values: CDR1 DFQATT, CDR2 SNEGSKA (reference sequence). The CDR3 has 14 amino acids. The CDR3 DNA reads TGCAGTGCCTCGGGGAGCGGGGGGAGTGGTGAGCAGTTCTTC. This codes for CSASGSGGSGEQFF.

The chain has TRBV12-3 or TRBV12-4 and TRBJ1-2, with D perhaps TRBD1 (6 bases). The CDR3 sequence is 17 residues long. Trimming pared 3 bases from V and 8 bases from J, leaving 25 bases between. CDR3 amino acids: CASSFSGAAFELWGYTF. In DNA form, the CDR3 reads TGTGCCAGCAGTTTCTCGGGGGCAGCCTTCGAACTATGGGGCTACACCTTC.

This clonotype was picked up a small number of times. The J gene is TRBJ2-7, the V gene TRBV5-1; 8 bases line up with TRBD1. Losses at the gene ends were 7 bases for V and 5 bases for J; bases not matched to a gene: 8. Germline CDR1 SGHRS, CDR2 YFSETQ. The CDR3 runs to 13 residues. CDR3 sequence reads: CASSEDREDEQYF. CDR3 DNA: TGCGCCAGCTCGGAGGACAGGGAGGACGAGCAGTACTTC.

The V gene is TRBV7-2, the J gene TRBJ1-1; the D is unclear. The CDR3 is 13 amino acids. The germline V gene has CDR1 SGHTA and CDR2 FQGNSA. V lost 6 bases and J lost 11, with 19 bases in between. CDR3 in DNA: TGTGCCAGCAGAAGCGGGCGCCGGGGTTGGGCTTTCTTT. Amino acids: CASRSGRRGWAFF.

In this sample, this clonotype turned up a few times. This rearrangement joins TRBV4-1 to TRBJ1-5; D gene unclear. The CDR3 sequence is 14 residues long. The germline gives CDR1 MGHRA, CDR2 YSYEKL. Trimming shortened V by 4 bases and J by 3 bases, and 10 bases separated the two germline ends. The CDR3 coding sequence is TGCGCCAGCAGCCGAGGCGGAGACAATCAGCCCCAGCATTTT. Encoded protein: CASSRGGDNQPQHF.

The rearrangement links TRBV9 to TRBJ2-7; 7 positions agree with TRBD1. The CDR3 extends over 17 amino acids. The germline CDR1 and CDR2 sequences are SGDLS and YYNGEE. Losses at the gene ends were 4 bases for V and 5 bases for J; bases not matched to a gene: 18. Here the CDR3 reads CASSPEEGGRGCHEQYV. The CDR3 DNA reads TGTGCCAGCAGCCCGGAAGAAGGGGGCAGGGGGTGCCACGAGCAGTACGTC.

In its sample, this clonotype was seen many times. The chain employs TRBV7-2 and TRBJ2-3; D possibly corresponds to TRBD2 (6 bases). CDR1 and CDR2 (germline): SGHTA, FQGNSA. The CDR3 runs 15 residues. Trimming took 5 bases from V and 4 from J, leaving 16 bases between them. The CDR3 loop is CASSTNGGRADTQYF. CDR3 sequence (DNA): TGTGCCAGCAGCACTAACGGGGGTAGGGCAGATACGCAGTATTTT.

The sample holds a few counts of this clonotype. The chain uses TRBV6-5 and TRBJ1-1; D might be TRBD1 (6 bases). Trimming took 2 bases from V and 0 from J, leaving 10 bases between them. Looked up from germline, CDR1 is MNHEY and CDR2 is SVGAGI. The CDR3 consists of 15 residues. DNA of the CDR3: TGTGCCAGCAGTTACCGGGGGGGGCTGAACACTGAAGCTTTCTTT. Translated: CASSYRGGLNTEAFF.

J is TRBJ2-2 and V is TRBV21-1; the DNA was not compared with TRBD1, the D call given in the table. TRBV21-1 is a known pseudogene. There are 16 residues in the CDR3. The CDR3 DNA is TGTGCCAGCAGCAACCGGGACAGGGGGCAAACCGGGGAGCTGTTTTTT. It specifies CASSNRDRGQTGELFF.

This clonotype has more than one count but fewer than ten. The chain employs TRBV7-2 and TRBJ2-3; TRBD2 is a possible D gene (7 bases). The CDR3 runs to 17 residues. Germline V gene lookup returns CDR1 SGHTA and CDR2 FQGNSA. V was shortened by 2 bases and J by 0 bases, with 15 bases between the two germline ends. The CDR3 loop reads CASSLSSGGFSTDTQYF. The DNA of the CDR3 is TGTGCCAGCAGCTTATCGTCGGGGGGCTTCAGCACAGATACGCAGTATTTT. The whole variable domain, remainder taken from reference TRBV7-2 and TRBJ2-3, is GAGVSQSPSNKVTEKGKDVELRCDPISGHTALYWYRQSLGQGLEFLIYFQGNSAPDKSGLPSDRFSAERTGGSVSTLTIQRTQQEDSAVYLCASSLSSGGFSTDTQYFGPGTRLTVL.

The chain is built from TRBV5-6 and TRBJ1-2; D is ambiguous. CDR3 size: 14 residues. V lost 4 bases to trimming and J lost 2 bases, with 12 bases between them. Germline V gives CDR1 SGHDT, CDR2 YYEEEE. CDR3 protein: CASSLYRSNYGYTF. DNA of the CDR3: TGTGCCAGCAGCCTGTATCGATCGAACTATGGCTACACCTTC. The entire variable domain, with the rest obtained from reference TRBV5-6 and TRBJ1-2, is as follows: DAGVTQSPTHLIKTRGQQVTLRCSPKSGHDTVSWYQQALGQGPQFIFQYYEEEERQRGNFPDRFSGHQFPNYSSELNVNALLLGDSALYLCASSLYRSNYGYTFGSGTRLTVV.

The genes are TRBV29-1 and TRBJ2-2; D unclear. Germline V gives CDR1 SQVTM, CDR2 ANQGSEA. The CDR3 sequence is 13 residues long. V was shortened by 2 bases and J by 1 base, with 5 bases between the two germline ends. The CDR3 reads CSVETGNTGELFF. The DNA of the CDR3 is TGCAGCGTTGAAACGGGGAACACCGGGGAGCTGTTTTTT.

The rearrangement joins TRBV4-1 to TRBJ2-1; no reliable D call. Trimming took 4 bases from V and 4 from J, leaving 11 bases between them. In germline, CDR1 is MGHRA, CDR2 YSYEKL. The CDR3 is 14 amino acids. CDR3 nucleotides: TGCGCCAGCAGCCCATGGCGGAGTTACAATGAGCAGTTCTTC. This translates into CASSPWRSYNEQFF.

In DNA, the CDR3 is TGCGCCAGCAGCCAAGGGGTAGCCAAAAACATTCAGTACTTC. This gives the protein CASSQGVAKNIQYF. This sequence joins TRBV4-3 and TRBJ2-4; D is undetermined. The CDR3 is made up of 14 amino acids. With 1 base removed from V and 0 bases from J, the gap between germline ends came to 4 bases. Germline V gene lookup returns CDR1 LGHNA and CDR2 YSLEER.

This clonotype was counted only a few times. V usage is TRBV5-1 and J usage is TRBJ2-1; perhaps TRBD2 as D (7 bases). The germline V gene encodes CDR1 SGHRS and CDR2 YFSETQ. There are 15 residues in the CDR3. V lost 2 bases, J lost 7 bases, and 16 bases lay in between. The CDR3 bases are TGCGCCAGCAGCTTAGGCGGGGGCGCCCGGAATGAGCAGTTCTTC. The encoded protein is CASSLGGGARNEQFF. Together with reference TRBV5-1 and TRBJ2-1, the CDR3 gives the full variable domain: KAGVTQTPRYLIKTRGQQVTLSCSPISGHRSVSWYQQTPGQGLQFLFEYFSETQRNKGNFPGRFSGRQFSNSRSEMNVSTLELGDSALYLCASSLGGGARNEQFFGPGTRLTVL.

The chain employs TRBV9 and TRBJ2-1, with a possible D match to TRBD1 (5 bases). In germline, CDR1 is SGDLS, CDR2 YYNGEE. Trimming left V 2 bases short and J 6 bases short, with 21 bases between. This CDR3 is 17 amino acids long. The CDR3 nucleotides read TGTGCCAGCAGCGTCCAGACGAGTCAGGGTTTGGGCAATGAGCAGTTCTTC. It encodes CASSVQTSQGLGNEQFF.

This clonotype turned up a few times. The rearrangement uses TRBV23-1 and TRBJ1-5; D is perhaps TRBD1 (6 bases). TRBV23-1 carries the ORF label, with uncertain function. The CDR3 has 16 amino acids. With 8 bases removed from V and 4 bases from J, the gap between germline ends came to 21 bases. CDR3 nucleotides: TGCGCCAGCGGGGGGACACCCGACGGGGCGAATCAGCCCCAGCATTTT. Encoded protein: CASGGTPDGANQPQHF.